These 29 T cell receptor beta chains were sequenced from one sample in a study. TCRdb passed the 5' RACE reads through MiXCR, listing each CDR3 protein once. The sample includes about 50,000 distinct CDR3 sequences, more than 25% of them seen just once. Sequencing input: naive CD4+ T cells sorted from blood. Stated subset: naive CD4+ T cells, CD4+CD45RA+CD25-. The receptors come from a female donor with breast cancer.

The chain couples TRBV28 to TRBJ1-5; a weak D match, TRBD1 (5 bases). The CDR3 contains 14 residues. V was clipped by 5 bases and J by 1 base, with 9 bases between them. Germline assignment: CDR1 MDHEN and CDR2 SYDVKM. DNA of the CDR3: TGTGCCAGCAGTGGGGGGGTAAGCAATCAGCCCCAGCATTTT. Its translation: CASSGGVSNQPQHF.

V gene TRBV12-3 or TRBV12-4 combines with J gene TRBJ2-5; D remains unclear. V was trimmed by 3 bases and J by 0 bases, leaving 5 bases between them. This CDR3 comprises 13 residues. CDR3 nucleotides: TGTGCCAGCAGTTTCGAGTACCAAGAGACCCAGTACTTC. Its protein product is CASSFEYQETQYF.

J is TRBJ2-7 and V is TRBV11-2, with D tentatively TRBD2 (5 bases). The CDR3 runs 13 residues. Germline lookup yields CDR1 SGHAT and CDR2 FQNNGV. Trimming took off 2 bases at V and 2 bases at J, with 7 bases between the two ends. This CDR3 reads CASSLLGTYEQYF. CDR3 nucleotides: TGTGCCAGCAGCTTACTCGGGACCTACGAGCAGTACTTC.

In the case of this clonotype: A much larger clone differs by one base, so this may be a read error. This chain joins TRBV28 and TRBJ1-1; no clear D. The CDR3 has 16 amino acids. Germline V lookup: CDR1 MDHEN, CDR2 SYDVKM. Trimming shortened V by 3 bases and J by 0 bases, and 14 bases separated the two germline ends. The CDR3 is CASSFRAKPMNTEAFF. The DNA of the CDR3 is TGTGCCAGCAGTTTCCGCGCAAAGCCAATGAACACTGAAGCTTTCTTT.

The chain carries TRBV29-1 and TRBJ2-7; D unresolved. The CDR3 length is 14 residues. Germline-derived CDR1 and CDR2 are SQVTM and ANQGSEA. V was trimmed by 0 bases and J by 6 bases, leaving 15 bases between them. CDR3 bases: TGCAGCGTTGAAGATCCGGGCAGAACCTGCGAGCAGTACTTC. It translates to CSVEDPGRTCEQYF.

The CDR3 bases are TGCAGTGCCCCCTCGGGTGGGCAGGGGGCAGGTTCACCCCTCCACTTT. Translating it yields CSAPSGGQGAGSPLHF. The J gene is TRBJ1-6, the V gene TRBV20-1; 8 bases match TRBD1. In germline, CDR1 is DFQATT, CDR2 SNEGSKA (reference sequence). V lost 6 bases to trimming and J lost 9 bases; unmatched junction nucleotides: 16. This CDR3 is built from 16 residues.

The rearrangement links TRBV29-1 to TRBJ1-1, with D possibly TRBD1 on 5 matching bases. Trimming shortened V by 6 bases and J by 1 base, and 12 bases separated the two germline ends. CDR3 size: 13 residues. Germline V gene lookup returns CDR1 SQVTM and CDR2 ANQGSEA. Here the CDR3 DNA reads TGCAGCGTGCAGGGAAACAGGAACACTGAAGCTTTCTTT. It codes for CSVQGNRNTEAFF.

The table lists this clonotype with a few counts. The chain is built from TRBV12-3 or TRBV12-4 and TRBJ1-1; perhaps TRBD1 as D (5 bases). The V gene lost 6 bases and the J gene lost 8 bases, with 22 bases spanning the gap. This CDR3 contains 15 residues. Here the CDR3 DNA reads TGTGCCAGCAGCCGTCGACAGTCGGTCGACCGGGAAGCTTTCTTT. It yields the protein CASSRRQSVDREAFF.

This clonotype appeared a few times. The chain employs TRBV2 and TRBJ2-7; D not certain. Between the trimmed V and J ends, which lost 6 bases and 1 base, there was a span of 7 bases. The CDR3 spans 12 residues. Germline loops: CDR1 SNHLY, CDR2 FYNNEI. The CDR3 region is CASRGSSYEQYF. The CDR3 nucleotides are TGTGCCAGCAGAGGCAGTTCCTACGAGCAGTACTTC.

V gene TRBV12-3 or TRBV12-4 combines with J gene TRBJ2-7; 7 bases agree with TRBD1. The CDR3 runs 13 residues. J was trimmed by 5 bases and V by 5 bases; bases with no gene match: 6. CDR3 nucleotides: TGTGCCAGCAGTGTCCAGGACAGGAACGAGCAGTACTTC. Translated, it gives CASSVQDRNEQYF.

This clonotype came up a few times. The chain recombines TRBV11-1 with TRBJ2-1; 8 nucleotides line up with TRBD1. This CDR3 is built from 14 residues. Germline V gives CDR1 SGHAT, CDR2 FQDESV (reference sequence). The trim removed 5 bases at V and 3 bases at J, leaving 3 bases unmatched. CDR3 protein: CASSPGTGYNEQFF. In DNA, the CDR3 is TGTGCCAGCAGCCCCGGGACAGGCTACAATGAGCAGTTCTTC.

In this sample, this clonotype turned up a few times. This chain uses TRBV7-2 with TRBJ2-7; the match to TRBD2 covers 9 bases. Trimming at V came to 3 bases and at J to 5 bases, leaving 5 bases not matched to a gene. Germline CDR1 reads SGHTA; CDR2 reads FQGNSA. The CDR3 has 14 residues. DNA of the CDR3: TGTGCCAGCAGCTTCATTAGCGGGAGTGACGAGCAGTACTTC. It yields the protein CASSFISGSDEQYF.

The chain joins TRBV5-1 to TRBJ2-6; possibly TRBD1 for D (7 bases). The V gene's germline CDR1 is SGHRS and CDR2 YFSETQ. The CDR3 loop spans 15 amino acids. V was pared by 6 bases and J by 2 bases, with 12 bases between. CDR3 amino acids: CASKEGAAGANVLTF. CDR3 nucleotide sequence: TGCGCCAGCAAGGAGGGGGCGGCTGGGGCCAACGTCCTGACTTTC.

This clonotype appeared many times. The chain joins TRBV7-2 to TRBJ2-7; D not certain. Trimming stripped 1 base from V and 2 bases from J, with 9 bases between. Germline V gene data show CDR1 as SGHTA and CDR2 as FQGNSA. The CDR3 spans 14 residues. CDR3 in amino acids: CASSLEPGAYEQYF. CDR3 sequence (DNA): TGTGCCAGCAGCTTAGAGCCGGGTGCCTACGAGCAGTACTTC.

The chain has TRBV2 and TRBJ1-5, with D uncertain. Trimming removed 8 bases from V and 6 bases from J, with 14 bases in between. Germline CDR1 and CDR2: SNHLY and FYNNEI. The CDR3 sequence is 13 residues long. The CDR3 DNA reads TGTGCCAGCCGCACGTACGCCGGTCAGCCCCAGCATTTT. Protein sequence: CASRTYAGQPQHF.

The gene calls are TRBV5-1 and TRBJ2-1; 10 bases line up with TRBD2. Unmatched junction bases numbered 10, after V lost 4 bases and J lost 9 bases. The germline gives CDR1 SGHRS, CDR2 YFSETQ. The CDR3 loop spans 15 amino acids. For the CDR3, the DNA is TGCGCCAGCAGCACCACCGGGACTAGCGAGAGTGAGCAGTTCTTC. Translation: CASSTTGTSESEQFF.

This clonotype turned up a few times. This sequence joins TRBV11-2 and TRBJ2-5; 10 bases are shared with TRBD1. CDR3 length: 18 amino acids. J lost 5 bases, V lost 3 bases, and 15 bases had no gene match. The V gene's germline CDR1 is SGHAT and CDR2 FQNNGV. The DNA of the CDR3 is TGTGCCAGCAGCTTCTCAAAACCCGGACAGGGGGTTAGGGAGACCCAGTACTTC. Protein product: CASSFSKPGQGVRETQYF.

J is TRBJ2-5 and V is TRBV9; 8 bases fit TRBD2. The CDR3 covers 14 residues. The V gene end was trimmed by 3 bases and the J gene end by 5 bases; junction bases not matched to a gene: 6. CDR1 is SGDLS, CDR2 YYNGEE, per germline. The CDR3 loop reads CASSASGSRETQYF. The CDR3 DNA sequence: TGTGCCAGCAGCGCGAGCGGGAGTCGGGAGACCCAGTACTTC.

Comments on this clonotype: A read error may produce the germline difference seen at one junction end. The CDR3 spells CSTRGTSGRWYEQYF. Here the CDR3 DNA reads TGCAGTACTAGAGGGACTAGCGGGAGGTGGTATGAGCAGTACTTC. The V gene is TRBV20-1, the J gene TRBJ2-7; 15 bases match TRBD2. The CDR3 is made up of 15 amino acids. CDR1 DFQATT and CDR2 SNEGSKA come from the germline V gene (reference sequence).

The genes are TRBV7-9 and TRBJ1-3; 9 nucleotides agree with TRBD1. CDR1 and CDR2 from the germline V gene are SEHNR and FQNEAQ (reference sequence). The junction had 12 bases not matched to a gene; V was cut back by 1 base and J by 2 bases. This CDR3 region has 19 residues. The CDR3 protein is CASSLDTGGTFRAGNTIYF. The DNA for the CDR3 is TGTGCCAGCAGCTTAGACACAGGGGGCACTTTCCGGGCTGGAAACACCATATATTTT.

V is TRBV7-9 and J is TRBJ2-1; 8 nucleotides line up with TRBD2. After removal of 4 bases from V and 9 bases from J, the junction contained 14 bases not matched to a gene. Looked up from germline, CDR1 is SEHNR and CDR2 is FQNEAQ (reference sequence). The CDR3 sequence is 16 residues long. CDR3 coding DNA: TGTGCCAGCAGCTCCGACCCGGGCGGACTAGCACGTGAGCAGTTCTTC. Its protein is CASSSDPGGLAREQFF.

The chain is built from TRBV9 and TRBJ2-1; D tentatively fits TRBD1 or TRBD2 (5 bases each). In germline, CDR1 is SGDLS, CDR2 YYNGEE. Trimming stripped 0 bases from V and 6 bases from J, with 13 bases between. This CDR3 comprises 15 residues. The CDR3 loop is CASSVDGTSRNEQFF. DNA for the CDR3: TGTGCCAGCAGCGTAGACGGGACCAGCCGCAATGAGCAGTTCTTC.

In this sample, this clonotype is medium-sized (0.01 to 0.1%). V and J are TRBV5-1 and TRBJ2-3; no clear D gene. From germline, CDR1 is SGHRS and CDR2 YFSETQ. Trimming cost V 4 bases and J 7 bases, with 16 bases left between them. The CDR3 length is 14 residues. CDR3 protein: CASSTPDVMNTQYF. The CDR3 bases are TGCGCCAGCAGCACCCCGGACGTCATGAATACGCAGTATTTT.

This clonotype was seen a few times. The chain joins TRBV6-5 to TRBJ2-7; 8 bases map to TRBD1. The germline V gene has CDR1 MNHEY and CDR2 SVGAGI. CDR3 length: 15 amino acids. The V segment lost 6 bases and the J segment 2 bases; nucleotides outside the gene matches: 9. The CDR3 DNA reads TGTGCCAGCAGGGTTAGAGACAGGGGCGCCTACGAGCAGTACTTC. Amino acid sequence: CASRVRDRGAYEQYF.

There are a few counts of this clonotype. The V gene is TRBV5-1, the J gene TRBJ2-2; possible D gene TRBD2, 5 bases. The germline gives CDR1 SGHRS, CDR2 YFSETQ. V was pared by 4 bases and J by 5 bases, with 18 bases between. CDR3 length: 16 amino acids. This CDR3 reads CASSESSRPGTGELFF. In nucleotides, the CDR3 is TGCGCCAGCAGCGAGTCCTCACGACCGGGAACCGGGGAGCTGTTTTTT. Filled out from reference TRBV5-1 and TRBJ2-2, the complete variable domain reads KAGVTQTPRYLIKTRGQQVTLSCSPISGHRSVSWYQQTPGQGLQFLFEYFSETQRNKGNFPGRFSGRQFSNSRSEMNVSTLELGDSALYLCASSESSRPGTGELFFGEGSRLTVL.

This chain uses TRBV7-8 with TRBJ2-2; 11 bases agree with TRBD2. Per germline, CDR1 SGHVS and CDR2 FQNEAQ. This CDR3 has 18 amino acids. With V trimmed by 1 base and J by 5 bases, 9 bases remained unmatched. CDR3 nucleotide sequence: TGTGCCAGCAGCTTAGTGGTAGCGGGGGGGTTGTCGACCGGGGAGCTGTTTTTT. The encoded protein is CASSLVVAGGLSTGELFF.

The gene calls are TRBV5-1 and TRBJ1-3; D remains ambiguous. The ends were cut back, 0 bases at V and 4 bases at J, with 8 bases in the middle. The CDR3 is 14 amino acids. CDR1 and CDR2 from the germline V gene are SGHRS and YFSETQ. DNA for the CDR3: TGCGCCAGCAGCTTGGATGCTATGGGAAACACCATATATTTT. This gives the protein CASSLDAMGNTIYF.

This rearrangement joins TRBV10-3 to TRBJ2-3; 7 positions match TRBD2. The CDR3 extends over 15 amino acids. With V trimmed by 4 bases and J by 2 bases, 6 bases remained unmatched. Germline lookup yields CDR1 ENHRY and CDR2 SYGVKD. The CDR3 DNA reads TGTGCCATCAGTGTGGGGGGAGGGTCCACAGATACGCAGTATTTT. This translates into CAISVGGGSTDTQYF.

This clonotype was found a few times. The V and J genes are TRBV7-3 and TRBJ2-3; 10 bases match TRBD2. J was trimmed by 4 bases and V by 0 bases; bases with no gene match: 1. The CDR3 length is 15 residues. The germline CDR1 and CDR2 sequences are SGHTA and FQGTGA. As DNA, the CDR3 is TGTGCCAGCAGCTTAACAGCGGGGGGGCCAGATACGCAGTATTTT. This encodes CASSLTAGGPDTQYF.